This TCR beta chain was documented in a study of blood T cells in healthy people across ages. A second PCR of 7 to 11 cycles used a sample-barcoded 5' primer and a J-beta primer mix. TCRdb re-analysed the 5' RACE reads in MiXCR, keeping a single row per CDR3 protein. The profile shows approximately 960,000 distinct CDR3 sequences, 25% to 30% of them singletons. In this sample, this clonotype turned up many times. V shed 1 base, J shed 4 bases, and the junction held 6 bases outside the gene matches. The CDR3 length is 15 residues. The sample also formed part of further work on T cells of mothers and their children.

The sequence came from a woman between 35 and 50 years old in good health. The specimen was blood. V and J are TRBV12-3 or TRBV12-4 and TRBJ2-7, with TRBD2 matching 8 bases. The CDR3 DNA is TGTGCCAGCAGTTTAGGAGGCGGGGGGTTGTACGAGCAGTACTTC. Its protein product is CASSLGGGGLYEQYF.